The 13 T cell receptor beta chains below come from one sample, sequenced in a study of tumor-infiltrating lymphocytes in primary liver carcinoma. Blood RNA was derived from unsorted whole blood, and germline DNA was extracted too. TCR beta cDNA came from roughly 0.45 ug total RNA, primed with a constant-region primer. Employing slightly modified ARM-PCR, three nested multiplex PCR rounds were run, and these gave rise to the TCR beta libraries. Use of TRBV1-TRBV30 forward primers with a C-beta reverse primer characterized the first two PCR rounds, which lasted about 10 cycles each. TCRdb reprocessed the multiplex PCR reads with MiXCR, giving one entry per CDR3 protein. The data contain 300,000 to 400,000 distinct CDR3 sequences, 65% of them seen just once; the ten biggest clones take up 9%. Sequenced input: peripheral blood. All receptors come from a man aged 40-55 years with primary liver carcinoma and hepatitis B virus infection.

To note about this clonotype: This clone may be a read error of a much larger clone one base away. The final CDR3 position lacks the conserved phenylalanine or tryptophan, pointing to a likely read error. This sequence joins TRBV6-7 and TRBJ1-5, with D unclear. TRBV6-7 is an ORF, and what it does is uncertain. V gave up 7 bases and J gave up 4 bases, with 5 bases separating them. The CDR3 is 11 residues long. The CDR3 DNA is TGTGCCAGCACCGGGAATCAGCCCCAGCATCTT. Its protein product is CASTGNQPQHL.

Written as DNA, the CDR3 is TGTGCCAGTAGAGTATCTCGCGATGAAAAACTGTTTTTT. This sequence encodes CASRVSRDEKLFF. This chain uses TRBV19 with TRBJ1-4; unclear D gene. Trimming left V 6 bases short and J 6 bases short, with 11 bases between. CDR1 LNHDA and CDR2 SQIVND come from the germline V gene (reference sequence). The CDR3 consists of 13 residues.

The J gene is TRBJ1-1, the V gene TRBV5-5; D gene ambiguous. Germline V gives CDR1 SGHKS, CDR2 YYEKEE (reference sequence). The CDR3 spans 12 residues. V was trimmed by 4 bases and J by 4 bases, leaving 8 bases between them. Written as DNA, the CDR3 is TGTGCCAGCAGCCCGGGGTTCACTGAAGCTTTCTTT. It specifies CASSPGFTEAFF. The variable domain in full, with the rest retrieved from reference TRBV5-5 and TRBJ1-1, is DAGVTQSPTHLIKTRGQQVTLRCSPISGHKSVSWYQQVLGQGPQFIFQYYEKEERGRGNFPDRFSARQFPNYSSELNVNALLLGDSALYLCASSPGFTEAFFGQGTRLTVV.

The chain uses TRBV30 and TRBJ1-3; TRBD1 is a possible D gene (5 bases). V was trimmed by 4 bases and J by 0 bases, leaving 13 bases between them. CDR1 and CDR2 from the germline V gene are GTSNPN and SVGIG (reference sequence). CDR3 length equals 15 residues. CDR3 in DNA: TGTGCCTGGACCCCTGGGACTTTCTCTGGAAACACCATATATTTT. It specifies CAWTPGTFSGNTIYF.

Concerning this clonotype itself: Sequence at one end of the junction differs from germline and may be a read error. The V call is TRBV6-2 or TRBV6-3, the J call TRBJ2-2; 7 bases match TRBD1. The CDR3 runs to 17 residues. Germline-derived CDR1 and CDR2 are MNHEY and SVGEGT. The CDR3 spells CASGRGTQGLFTGELLF. CDR3 sequence (DNA): TGTGCCAGCGGCCGAGGGACACAGGGGCTATTCACCGGGGAGCTGTTATTT.

The chain joins TRBV5-4 to TRBJ2-2; tentatively, D is TRBD2 (6 bases). Per the germline V gene, CDR1 is SGHNT and CDR2 is YYREEE (reference sequence). The CDR3 contains 16 residues. The V and J ends lost 4 bases and 1 base respectively, with 14 bases between them. The CDR3 reads CASSPGTLGNTGELFF. The DNA for the CDR3 is TGTGCCAGCAGCCCAGGGACTCTCGGGAACACCGGGGAGCTGTTTTTT.

With regard to this clonotype: A much larger clone lies a single base off, so this may be a read error. V is TRBV6-5 and J is TRBJ2-1; D might be TRBD2 (6 bases). The CDR3 sequence is 14 residues long. Germline lookup yields CDR1 MNHEY and CDR2 SVGAGI. In DNA form, the CDR3 reads TGTGCGACCTTCCGGGACTTGCTTAACAATGGGCAGTTCTTC. This gives the protein CATFRDLLNNGQFF.

The chain recombines TRBV6-1 with TRBJ2-5; 8 nucleotides line up with TRBD1. The V gene end was trimmed by 9 bases and the J gene end by 4 bases; junction bases not matched to a gene: 10. This CDR3 is built from 14 residues. CDR1 MNHNS and CDR2 SASEGT come from the germline V gene. The CDR3 here is CASLDRDVRETQYF. In nucleotides, the CDR3 is TGTGCCAGTTTGGACAGGGACGTTCGAGAGACCCAGTACTTC.

Points on this clonotype: At one boundary the junction diverges from the germline segment, which might be a read error. The gene calls are TRBV5-1 and TRBJ2-3; the D is unclear. The CDR3 runs to 15 residues. Germline CDR1 reads SGHRS; CDR2 reads YFSETQ. In DNA, the CDR3 is TGCGCCAGCGGCTTTGCCGGGTCCCCCACAGATACGCACTATTTT. This gives the protein CASGFAGSPTDTHYF.

This clonotype came up many times. The chain links TRBV6-6 to TRBJ1-1, with 7 nucleotides matching TRBD1. In germline, CDR1 is MNHNY, CDR2 SVGAGI (reference sequence). The CDR3 length is 15 residues. J lost 3 bases, V lost 7 bases, and 11 bases had no gene match. CDR3 protein: CASILRQGRDTEAFF. The CDR3 DNA follows: TGTGCCAGCATCTTGCGACAGGGACGGGACACTGAAGCTTTCTTT.

Comments on this clonotype: Since a much larger clone is just one base distant, this may be a read error. The rearrangement joins TRBV4-3 to TRBJ2-3; 11 bases agree with TRBD2. This CDR3 has 16 amino acids. V gave up 1 base and J gave up 6 bases; unmatched junction bases: 6. CDR1 is LGHNA, CDR2 YSLEER, per germline. CDR3 sequence: CASSQATSGKADTQYF. CDR3 DNA: TGCGCCAGCAGCCAAGCGACTAGCGGGAAGGCCGATACGCAGTATTTT.

With regard to this clonotype: A clone one base away is much larger, so this may be a read error. The gene calls are TRBV6-6 and TRBJ2-2; D is possibly TRBD1 or TRBD2 (5 bases each). CDR3 length equals 14 residues. The germline CDR1 and CDR2 sequences are MNHNY and SVGAGI (reference sequence). The CDR3 DNA follows: TGTGCCATCAGTGAGGGGAGGAACACCGGGGAGCTGTTTTTT. It encodes CAISEGRNTGELFF.

A word on this clonotype: At one end, the junction sequence differs from germline, possibly due to a read error. The chain couples TRBV11-2 to TRBJ2-1; 12 bases are a match to TRBD2. Germline V gene lookup returns CDR1 SGHAT and CDR2 FQNNGV. The CDR3 is 18 amino acids. The CDR3 region has the DNA TGTGTCAGCAGCCGAGTCCAAGGACTAGCGGGATACCTCAGTGAGCAGTTCTTC. Its translation is CVSSRVQGLAGYLSEQFF.